This T cell receptor beta chain was sequenced during a study of shared clonotypes between healthy human individuals. CDR1 and CDR2 (germline): LNHDA, SQIVND (reference sequence). CDR3 size: 15 residues. The germline V and J ends were trimmed by 3 bases and 0 bases, with 11 bases remaining between them. The method was immunoSEQ multiplex PCR; TCRdb's version includes in-frame clones alone and lacks a portion of them. The sample has some 2,100,000 clones; approximately 96% are singletons. The receptor was derived from a man younger than 30 in good health. V is TRBV19 and J is TRBJ1-2; D call uncertain. The sample comprised naive CD4+ T cells sorted from blood. Noted subset: CD45RA+ positively selected. The DNA of the CDR3 is TGTGCCAGTAGTATTTCGTGGCAGTCTAACTATGGCTACACCTTC. Translation: CASSISWQSNYGYTF.